This T cell receptor (beta chain) came from a study of B cell selection in AIRE deficiency. Sorting defined conventional CD4 T cells as CD4+CD127+. Turning to this clone: Its antigen is unknown.

The trim removed 4 bases at V and 5 bases at J, leaving 10 bases unmatched. The CDR3 totals 17 residues. Germline V gives CDR1 MNHNS, CDR2 SASEGT. TCRdb's copy holds only in-frame clones and misses some; the assay was immunoSEQ multiplex PCR. The sample lists around 23,000 clones; roughly 95% were seen once. Study-wide results and caveats: Healthy Tconv contained 36.6% of shared healthy Treg sequences; only TCRbeta sequenced.

The sequenced sample was CD4+CD127+ conventional T cells sorted from PBMCs. The chain couples TRBV6-1 to TRBJ2-1; TRBD2 agrees at 11 bases. The receptor comes from a human donor in good health. CDR3 residues: CASSGQISGRANNEQFF. CDR3 coding DNA: TGTGCCAGCAGTGGTCAGATTAGCGGGAGGGCTAACAATGAGCAGTTCTTC.